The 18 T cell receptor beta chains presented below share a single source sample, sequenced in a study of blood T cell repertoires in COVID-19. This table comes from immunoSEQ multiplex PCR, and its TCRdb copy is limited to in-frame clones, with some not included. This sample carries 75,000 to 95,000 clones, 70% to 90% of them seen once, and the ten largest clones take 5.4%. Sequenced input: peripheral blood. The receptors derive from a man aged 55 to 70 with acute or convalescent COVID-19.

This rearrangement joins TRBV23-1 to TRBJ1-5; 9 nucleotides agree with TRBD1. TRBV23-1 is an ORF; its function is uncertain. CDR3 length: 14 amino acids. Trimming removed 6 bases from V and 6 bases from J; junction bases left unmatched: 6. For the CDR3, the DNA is TGCGCCAGCAGGGGACAGGGAAGCCCTCAGCCCCAGCATTTT. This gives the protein CASRGQGSPQPQHF.

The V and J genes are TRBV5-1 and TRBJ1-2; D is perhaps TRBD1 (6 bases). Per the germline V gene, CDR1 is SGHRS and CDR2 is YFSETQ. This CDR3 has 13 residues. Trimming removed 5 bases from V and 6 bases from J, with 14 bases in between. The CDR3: CASSSAGVNGYTF. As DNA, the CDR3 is TGCGCCAGCAGTTCGGCAGGGGTAAATGGCTACACCTTC.

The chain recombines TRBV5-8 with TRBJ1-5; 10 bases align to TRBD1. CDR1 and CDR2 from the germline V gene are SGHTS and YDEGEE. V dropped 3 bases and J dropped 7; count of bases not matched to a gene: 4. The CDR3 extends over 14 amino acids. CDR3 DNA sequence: TGTGCCAGCAGCTCCGGACAGGGGGGCCAGCCCCAGCATTTT. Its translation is CASSSGQGGQPQHF.

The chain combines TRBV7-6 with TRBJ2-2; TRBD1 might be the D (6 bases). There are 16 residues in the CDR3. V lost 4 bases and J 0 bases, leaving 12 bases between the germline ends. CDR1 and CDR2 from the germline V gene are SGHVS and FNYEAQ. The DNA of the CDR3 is TGTGCCAGCAGCTCGAGGGGGAGTCCGAACACCGGGGAGCTGTTTTTT. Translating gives CASSSRGSPNTGELFF.

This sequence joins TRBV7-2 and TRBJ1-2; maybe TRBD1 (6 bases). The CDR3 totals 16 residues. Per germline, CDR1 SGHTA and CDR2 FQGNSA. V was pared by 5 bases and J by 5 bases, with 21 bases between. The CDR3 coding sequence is TGTGCCAGCAGCCTAGAGGTTTCGGCAGGGGTATATGGCTACACCTTC. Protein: CASSLEVSAGVYGYTF.

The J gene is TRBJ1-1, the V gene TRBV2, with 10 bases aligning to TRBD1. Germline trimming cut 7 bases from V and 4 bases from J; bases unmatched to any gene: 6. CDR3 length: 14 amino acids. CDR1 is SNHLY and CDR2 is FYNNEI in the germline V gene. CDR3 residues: CASTMGQGSTEAFF. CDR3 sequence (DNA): TGTGCCAGCACCATGGGACAGGGGAGCACTGAAGCTTTCTTT.

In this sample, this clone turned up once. CDR3 protein: CASSYSERNEKLFF. The CDR3 DNA reads TGTGCCAGCAGTTACTCCGAGCGTAATGAAAAACTGTTTTTT. The chain employs TRBV6-6 and TRBJ1-4; D unclear. The CDR3 length is 14 residues. Germline V gene sequence: CDR1 MNHNY, CDR2 SVGAGI (reference sequence). Trimming removed 0 bases at V and 4 bases at J, with 6 bases between.

In nucleotides, the CDR3 is TGCAGCGTTGAACGTGACAGGGGGGATGGCTACACCTTC. Protein: CSVERDRGDGYTF. V gene TRBV29-1 combines with J gene TRBJ1-2; 9 bases match TRBD1. The V gene end was trimmed by 2 bases and the J gene end by 6 bases; junction bases not matched to a gene: 4. The CDR3 is made up of 13 amino acids. Germline assignment: CDR1 SQVTM and CDR2 ANQGSEA.

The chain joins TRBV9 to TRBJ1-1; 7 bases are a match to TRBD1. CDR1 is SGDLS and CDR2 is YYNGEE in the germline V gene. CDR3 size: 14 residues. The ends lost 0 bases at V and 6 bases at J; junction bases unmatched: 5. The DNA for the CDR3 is TGTGCCAGCAGCGTAGAGGGGGCATTCGCTGAAGCTTTCTTT. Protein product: CASSVEGAFAEAFF. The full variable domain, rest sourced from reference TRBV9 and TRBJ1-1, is DSGVTQTPKHLITATGQRVTLRCSPRSGDLSVYWYQQSLDQGLQFLIQYYNGEERAKGNILERFSAQQFPDLHSELNLSSLELGDSALYFCASSVEGAFAEAFFGQGTRLTVV.

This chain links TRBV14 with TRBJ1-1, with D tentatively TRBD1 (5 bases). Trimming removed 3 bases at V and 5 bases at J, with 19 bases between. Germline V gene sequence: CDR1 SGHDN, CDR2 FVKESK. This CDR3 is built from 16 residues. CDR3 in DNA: TGTGCCAGCAGCCACGCCCCAGGGCGAGTAACGACTGAAGCTTTCTTT. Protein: CASSHAPGRVTTEAFF. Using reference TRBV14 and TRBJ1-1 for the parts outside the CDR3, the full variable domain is EAGVTQFPSHSVIEKGQTVTLRCDPISGHDNLYWYRRVMGKEIKFLLHFVKESKQDESGMPNNRFLAERTGGTYSTLKVQPAELEDSGVYFCASSHAPGRVTTEAFFGQGTRLTVV.

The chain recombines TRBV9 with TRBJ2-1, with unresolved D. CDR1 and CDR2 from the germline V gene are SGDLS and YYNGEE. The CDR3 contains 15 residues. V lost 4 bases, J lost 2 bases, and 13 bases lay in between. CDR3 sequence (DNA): TGTGCCAGCAGCTTAGGCCAGGTTACCTACAATGAGCAGTTCTTC. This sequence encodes CASSLGQVTYNEQFF. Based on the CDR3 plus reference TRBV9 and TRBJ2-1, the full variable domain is DSGVTQTPKHLITATGQRVTLRCSPRSGDLSVYWYQQSLDQGLQFLIQYYNGEERAKGNILERFSAQQFPDLHSELNLSSLELGDSALYFCASSLGQVTYNEQFFGPGTRLTVL.

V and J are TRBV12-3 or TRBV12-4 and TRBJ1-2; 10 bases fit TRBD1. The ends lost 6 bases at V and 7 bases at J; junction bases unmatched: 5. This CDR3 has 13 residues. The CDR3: CASSIGTGVGYTF. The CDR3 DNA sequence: TGTGCCAGCAGCATCGGGACAGGGGTTGGCTACACCTTC.

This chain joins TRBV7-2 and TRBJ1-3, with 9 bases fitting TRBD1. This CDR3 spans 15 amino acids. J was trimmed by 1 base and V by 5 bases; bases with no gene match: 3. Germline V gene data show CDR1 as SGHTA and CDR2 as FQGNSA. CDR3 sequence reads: CASSLGTGSGNTIYF. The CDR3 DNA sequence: TGTGCCAGCAGCCTCGGGACAGGGTCTGGAAACACCATATATTTT.

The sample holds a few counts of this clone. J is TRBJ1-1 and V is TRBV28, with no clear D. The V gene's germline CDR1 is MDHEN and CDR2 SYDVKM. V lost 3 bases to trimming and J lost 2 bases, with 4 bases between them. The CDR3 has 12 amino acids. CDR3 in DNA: TGTGCCAGCAGTTTTACTAACACTGAAGCTTTCTTT. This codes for CASSFTNTEAFF.

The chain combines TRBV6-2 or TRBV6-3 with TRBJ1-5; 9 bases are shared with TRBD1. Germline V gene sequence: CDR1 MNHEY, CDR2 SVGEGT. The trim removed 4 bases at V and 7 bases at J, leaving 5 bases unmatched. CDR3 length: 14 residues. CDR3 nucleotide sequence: TGTGCCAGCAGTTCAAGACAGGGGGTACAGCCCCAGCATTTT. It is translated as CASSSRQGVQPQHF.

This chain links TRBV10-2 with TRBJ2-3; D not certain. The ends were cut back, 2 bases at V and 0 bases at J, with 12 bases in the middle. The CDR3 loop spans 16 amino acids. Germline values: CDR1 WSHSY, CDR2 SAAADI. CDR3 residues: CASSELLRGSTDTQYF. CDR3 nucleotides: TGCGCCAGCAGTGAGCTTCTACGAGGTAGCACAGATACGCAGTATTTT.

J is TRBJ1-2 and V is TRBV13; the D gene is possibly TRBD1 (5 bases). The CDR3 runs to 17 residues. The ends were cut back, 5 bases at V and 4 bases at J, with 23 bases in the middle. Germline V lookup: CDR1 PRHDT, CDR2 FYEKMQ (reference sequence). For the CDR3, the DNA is TGTGCCAGCAGCCAACAAATAGAGCTGACAGAAAGCTATGGCTACACCTTC. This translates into CASSQQIELTESYGYTF.

DNA for the CDR3: TGTGCCAGTAGTAGAGGCTTGGGGGGGAGAACCTACGAGCAGTACTTC. Translated, it gives CASSRGLGGRTYEQYF. The genes are TRBV19 and TRBJ2-7; 7 bases line up with TRBD2. J gave up 2 bases and V 4 bases, and 11 bases lay outside the gene matches. CDR3 length: 16 residues. Germline V gene sequence: CDR1 LNHDA, CDR2 SQIVND (reference sequence).